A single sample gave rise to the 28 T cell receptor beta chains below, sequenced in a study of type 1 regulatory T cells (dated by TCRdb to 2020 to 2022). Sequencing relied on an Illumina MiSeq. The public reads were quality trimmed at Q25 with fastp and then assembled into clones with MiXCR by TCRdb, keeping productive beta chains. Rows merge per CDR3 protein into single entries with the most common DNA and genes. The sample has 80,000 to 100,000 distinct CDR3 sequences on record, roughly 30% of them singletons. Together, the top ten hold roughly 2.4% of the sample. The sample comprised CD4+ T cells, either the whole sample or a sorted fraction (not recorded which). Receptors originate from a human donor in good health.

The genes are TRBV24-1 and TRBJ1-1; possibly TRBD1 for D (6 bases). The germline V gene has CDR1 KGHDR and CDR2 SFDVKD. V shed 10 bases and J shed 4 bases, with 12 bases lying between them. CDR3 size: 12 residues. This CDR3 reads CATQGSGTEAFF. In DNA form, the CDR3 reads TGTGCCACACAGGGTAGTGGCACTGAAGCTTTCTTT.

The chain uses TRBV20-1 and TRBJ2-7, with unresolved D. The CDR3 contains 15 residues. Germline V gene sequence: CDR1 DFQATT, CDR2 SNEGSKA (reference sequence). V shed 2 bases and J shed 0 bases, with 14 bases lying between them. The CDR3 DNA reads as TGCAGTGCTAGAAATGGGCAGAAGAGCTCCTACGAGCAGTACTTC. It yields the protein CSARNGQKSSYEQYF.

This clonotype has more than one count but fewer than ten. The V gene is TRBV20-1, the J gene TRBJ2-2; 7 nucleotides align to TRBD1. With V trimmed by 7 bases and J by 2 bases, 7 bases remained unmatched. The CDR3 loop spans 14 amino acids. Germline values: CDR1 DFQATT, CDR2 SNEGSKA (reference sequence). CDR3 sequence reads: CSVPGQINTGELFF. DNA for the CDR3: TGCAGTGTTCCGGGACAGATAAACACCGGGGAGCTGTTTTTT.

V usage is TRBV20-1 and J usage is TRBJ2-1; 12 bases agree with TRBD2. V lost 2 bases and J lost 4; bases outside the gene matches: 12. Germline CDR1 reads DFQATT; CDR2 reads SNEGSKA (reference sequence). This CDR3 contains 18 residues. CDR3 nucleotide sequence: TGCAGTGCTAGATCCGGGACTAGCGGGCCAAGGGTATACAATGAGCAGTTCTTC. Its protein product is CSARSGTSGPRVYNEQFF.

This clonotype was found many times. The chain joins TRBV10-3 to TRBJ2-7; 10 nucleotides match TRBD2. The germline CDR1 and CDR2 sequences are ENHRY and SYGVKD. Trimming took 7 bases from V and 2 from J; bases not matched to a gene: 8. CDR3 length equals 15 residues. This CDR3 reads CAITPGLASTYEQYF. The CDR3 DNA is TGTGCCATCACCCCGGGACTAGCGAGTACCTACGAGCAGTACTTC.

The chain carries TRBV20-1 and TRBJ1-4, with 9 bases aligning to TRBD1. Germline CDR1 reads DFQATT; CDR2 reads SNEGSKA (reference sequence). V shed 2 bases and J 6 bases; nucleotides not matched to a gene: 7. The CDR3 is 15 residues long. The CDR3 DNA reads TGCAGTGCTAGAACCACAGGGGGCAGCGATGAAAAACTGTTTTTT. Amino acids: CSARTTGGSDEKLFF.

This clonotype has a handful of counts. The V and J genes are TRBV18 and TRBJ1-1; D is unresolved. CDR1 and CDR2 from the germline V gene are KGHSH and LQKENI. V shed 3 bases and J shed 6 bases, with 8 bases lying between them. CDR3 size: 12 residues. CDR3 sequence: CASSPSVPEAFF. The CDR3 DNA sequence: TGTGCCAGCTCACCGTCCGTACCTGAAGCTTTCTTT.

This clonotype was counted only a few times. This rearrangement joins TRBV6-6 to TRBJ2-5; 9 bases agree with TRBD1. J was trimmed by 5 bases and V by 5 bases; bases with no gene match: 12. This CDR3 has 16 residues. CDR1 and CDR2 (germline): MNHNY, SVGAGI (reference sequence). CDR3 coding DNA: TGTGCCAGCAGTCAATCCCCTGGACAGGGGTTCGAGACCCAGTACTTC. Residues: CASSQSPGQGFETQYF.

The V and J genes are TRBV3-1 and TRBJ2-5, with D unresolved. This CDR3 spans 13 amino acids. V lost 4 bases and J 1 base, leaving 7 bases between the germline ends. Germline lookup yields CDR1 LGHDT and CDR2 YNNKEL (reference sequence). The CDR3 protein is CASSRASQETQYF. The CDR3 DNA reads TGTGCCAGCAGCCGGGCTTCCCAAGAGACCCAGTACTTC.

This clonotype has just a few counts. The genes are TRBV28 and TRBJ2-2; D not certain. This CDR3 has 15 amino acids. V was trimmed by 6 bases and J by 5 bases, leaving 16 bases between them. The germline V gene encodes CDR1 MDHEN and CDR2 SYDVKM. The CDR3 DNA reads TGTGCCAGCAGAGTCGGGTTGGGGAATACCGGGGAGCTGTTTTTT. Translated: CASRVGLGNTGELFF.

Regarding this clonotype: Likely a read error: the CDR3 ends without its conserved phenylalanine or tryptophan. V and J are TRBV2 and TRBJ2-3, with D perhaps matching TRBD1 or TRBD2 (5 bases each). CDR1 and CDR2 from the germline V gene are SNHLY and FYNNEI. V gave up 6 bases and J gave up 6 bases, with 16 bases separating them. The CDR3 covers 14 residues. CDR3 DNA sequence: TGTGCCAGCAGGGGGGTCCCCCCCCGTGATACGCAGTATTAT. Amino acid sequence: CASRGVPPRDTQYY.

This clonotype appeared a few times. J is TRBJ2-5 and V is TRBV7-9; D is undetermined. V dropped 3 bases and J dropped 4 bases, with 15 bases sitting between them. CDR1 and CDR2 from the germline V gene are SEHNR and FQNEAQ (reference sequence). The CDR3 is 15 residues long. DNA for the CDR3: TGTGCCAGCAGCTTTTTTGGAAGTGACGGAGAGACCCAGTACTTC. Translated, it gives CASSFFGSDGETQYF.

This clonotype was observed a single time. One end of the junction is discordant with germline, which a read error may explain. In nucleotides, the CDR3 is TGCGGTGCCCTCCGGGGGGAAGAGACCCAGTACTTC. It specifies CGALRGEETQYF. The chain combines TRBV20-1 with TRBJ2-5; TRBD2 agrees at 7 bases. Per the germline V gene, CDR1 is DFQATT and CDR2 is SNEGSKA (reference sequence). This CDR3 is built from 12 residues.

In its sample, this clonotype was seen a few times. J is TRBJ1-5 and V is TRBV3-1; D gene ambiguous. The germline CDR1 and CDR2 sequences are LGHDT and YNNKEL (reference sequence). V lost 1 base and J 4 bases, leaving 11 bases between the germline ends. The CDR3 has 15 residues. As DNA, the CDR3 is TGTGCCAGCAGCCAAGGGTGGCAGGCTAATCAGCCCCAGCATTTT. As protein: CASSQGWQANQPQHF.

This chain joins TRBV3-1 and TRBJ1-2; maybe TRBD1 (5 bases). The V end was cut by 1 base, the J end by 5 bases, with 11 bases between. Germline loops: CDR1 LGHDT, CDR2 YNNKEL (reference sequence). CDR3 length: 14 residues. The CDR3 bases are TGTGCCAGCAGCCAAGGGGGCAGCACGTATGGCTACACCTTC. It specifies CASSQGGSTYGYTF.

DNA for the CDR3: TGTGCCAGCATGGGACTAGCGGGAGGGTTTGGTGAGCAGTTCTTC. It is translated as CASMGLAGGFGEQFF. This rearrangement joins TRBV2 to TRBJ2-1, with 16 bases fitting TRBD2. The germline V gene encodes CDR1 SNHLY and CDR2 FYNNEI. This CDR3 contains 15 residues. V was pared by 7 bases and J by 9 bases, with 6 bases of the junction left unmatched.

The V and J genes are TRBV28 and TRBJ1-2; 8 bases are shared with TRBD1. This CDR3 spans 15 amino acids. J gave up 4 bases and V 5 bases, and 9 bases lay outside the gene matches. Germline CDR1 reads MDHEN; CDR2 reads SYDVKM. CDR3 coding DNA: TGTGCCAGCAGTACAACCAGGGGGCGAAGCTATGGCTACACCTTC. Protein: CASSTTRGRSYGYTF.

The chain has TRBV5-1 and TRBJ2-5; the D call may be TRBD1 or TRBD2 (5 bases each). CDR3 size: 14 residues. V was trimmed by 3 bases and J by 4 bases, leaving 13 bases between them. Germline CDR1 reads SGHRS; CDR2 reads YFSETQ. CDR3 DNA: TGCGCCAGCAGCTCCCGGGCAGGGAGAGAGACCCAGTACTTC. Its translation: CASSSRAGRETQYF.

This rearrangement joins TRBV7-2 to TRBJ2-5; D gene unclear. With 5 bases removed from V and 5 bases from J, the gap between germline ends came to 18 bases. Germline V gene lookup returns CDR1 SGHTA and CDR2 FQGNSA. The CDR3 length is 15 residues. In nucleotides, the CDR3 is TGTGCCAGCAGCCCCCGGGCCTTATTACGGGAGACCCAGTACTTC. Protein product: CASSPRALLRETQYF.

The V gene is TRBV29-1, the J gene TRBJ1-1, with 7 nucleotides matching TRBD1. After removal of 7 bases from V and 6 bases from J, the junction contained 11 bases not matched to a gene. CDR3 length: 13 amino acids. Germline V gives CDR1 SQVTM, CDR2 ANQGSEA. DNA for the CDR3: TGCAGCGCCAGACAGGGTGGTTTGTCTGAAGCTTTCTTT. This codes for CSARQGGLSEAFF.

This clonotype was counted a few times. CDR3: CSASDRGEVYEQYF. The CDR3, as DNA: TGCAGTGCCTCCGACAGGGGGGAAGTCTACGAGCAGTACTTC. V usage is TRBV20-1 and J usage is TRBJ2-7, with 9 bases lining up with TRBD1. The CDR3 extends over 14 amino acids. Germline assignment: CDR1 DFQATT and CDR2 SNEGSKA (reference sequence). J lost 3 bases, V lost 6 bases, and 9 bases had no gene match.

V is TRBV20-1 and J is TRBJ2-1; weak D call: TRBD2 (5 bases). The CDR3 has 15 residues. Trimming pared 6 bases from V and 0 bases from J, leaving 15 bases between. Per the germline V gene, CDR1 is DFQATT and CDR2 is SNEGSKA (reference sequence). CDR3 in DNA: TGCAGTGCCCCCGCGGGCGCTAGCTCCTACAATGAGCAGTTCTTC. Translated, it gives CSAPAGASSYNEQFF.

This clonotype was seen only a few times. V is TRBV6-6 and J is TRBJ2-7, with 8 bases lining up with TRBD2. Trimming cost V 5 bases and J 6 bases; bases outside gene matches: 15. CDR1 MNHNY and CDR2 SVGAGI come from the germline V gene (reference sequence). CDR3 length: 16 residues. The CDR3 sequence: CASSTGPGTRGVEQYF. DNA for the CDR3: TGTGCCAGCAGTACCGGTCCCGGGACTAGGGGGGTCGAGCAGTACTTC.

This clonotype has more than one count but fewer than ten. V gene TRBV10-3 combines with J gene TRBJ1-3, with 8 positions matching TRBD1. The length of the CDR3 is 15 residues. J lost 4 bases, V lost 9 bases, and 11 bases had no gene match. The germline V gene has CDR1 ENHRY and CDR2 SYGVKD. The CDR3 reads CAIAPGQGPGNTIYF. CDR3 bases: TGTGCCATAGCTCCCGGACAGGGCCCCGGAAACACCATATATTTT.

The DNA of the CDR3 is TGTGCCAGCAGGGGACAGGGTTTTGAGACCCAGTACTTC. Encoded protein: CASRGQGFETQYF. V is TRBV27 and J is TRBJ2-5; the match to TRBD1 covers 9 bases. Germline V gene lookup returns CDR1 MNHEY and CDR2 SMNVEV (reference sequence). This CDR3 has 13 amino acids. Trimming removed 6 bases from V and 5 bases from J; junction bases left unmatched: 4.

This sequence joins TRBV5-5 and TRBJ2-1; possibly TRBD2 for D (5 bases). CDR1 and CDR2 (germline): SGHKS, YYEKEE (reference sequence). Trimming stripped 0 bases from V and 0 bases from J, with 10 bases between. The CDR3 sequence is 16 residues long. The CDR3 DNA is TGTGCCAGCAGCTTGGAGGCGGGTATCTCCTACAATGAGCAGTTCTTC. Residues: CASSLEAGISYNEQFF.

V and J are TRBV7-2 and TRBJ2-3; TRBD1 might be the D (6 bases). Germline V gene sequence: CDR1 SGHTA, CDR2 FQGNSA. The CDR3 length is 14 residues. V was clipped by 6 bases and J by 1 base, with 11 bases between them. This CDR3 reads CASSQSGGTDTQYF. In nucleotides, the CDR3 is TGTGCCAGCAGTCAATCAGGGGGCACAGATACGCAGTATTTT.

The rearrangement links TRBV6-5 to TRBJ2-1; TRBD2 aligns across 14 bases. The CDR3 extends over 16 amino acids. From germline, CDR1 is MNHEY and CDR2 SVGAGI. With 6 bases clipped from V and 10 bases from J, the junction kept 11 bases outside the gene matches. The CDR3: CASRPKGLAGVREQFF. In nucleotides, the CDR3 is TGTGCCAGCAGGCCAAAGGGACTAGCGGGAGTCCGGGAGCAGTTCTTC.